This T cell receptor beta chain was recorded in a study of tumor and adjacent non-tumor tissue in lung cancer. Whole-study findings and limits: Normal lung showed higher cumulative top 100 clone frequency than tumor.

In the case of this clonotype: Its matching antigen is unknown. Likely a read error: the CDR3 ends without its conserved phenylalanine or tryptophan.

TCRbeta libraries were built with three rounds of nested PCR, modified from ARM-PCR. TCRdb itself ran the multiplex PCR reads through MiXCR, one entry per CDR3 protein. The sample yields over 100,000 distinct CDR3 sequences, roughly 75% seen once. The V and J ends lost 2 bases and 3 bases respectively, with 9 bases between them. The CDR3 is made up of 14 amino acids. Germline lookup yields CDR1 SGHDT and CDR2 YYEEEE. The template was RNA from unsorted bulk tissue. Between August and November 2014, newly diagnosed, chemotherapy-naive lung cancer patients underwent thoracic surgery in China. The TCR was taken from an older woman with non-small cell lung cancer. Sequences were obtained from lung tumor tissue. This rearrangement joins TRBV5-6 to TRBJ1-5; D is undetermined. The CDR3 nucleotides read TGTGCCAGCAGCTTAGGCCTGTACAATCAGCCCCAGCATTGT. It is translated as CASSLGLYNQPQHC.